This T cell receptor beta chain was obtained from a study of blood T cell repertoires in COVID-19. Sequencing was performed with immunoSEQ multiplex PCR; in TCRdb, only in-frame clones are kept and a portion is missing. The profile shows about 220,000 clones, 85% to 90% of them singletons. J lost 6 bases, V lost 8 bases, and 17 bases had no gene match. CDR3 length equals 16 residues. Germline V gene lookup returns CDR1 KGHSH and CDR2 LQKENI. This clone was picked up a small number of times. The chain links TRBV18 to TRBJ2-3; 7 bases are a match to TRBD2. This clonotype originated in a woman aged 18-29 years in a cohort exposed to, infected with or recovered from COVID-19 (not recorded which). Sequencing input: PBMCs or T cells enriched from blood (not recorded which). The CDR3: CASTSALGSGMDTQYF. The CDR3 DNA reads as TGTGCCAGCACCTCCGCGCTGGGGAGCGGGATGGATACGCAGTATTTT.